What follows are 30 T cell receptor beta chains derived from one specimen sequenced in a study of OX40 agonist ivuxolimab in advanced cancers. Assay used: immunoSEQ multiplex PCR; TCRdb lists only in-frame clones, some missing. The table shows about 27,000 clones, with over 75% occurring only once. The sequences come from CD4+ or CD8+ T cells sorted from blood, collected in a trial of the OX40 agonist ivuxolimab. These receptors all come from an adult with an advanced solid tumor such as melanoma, head and neck, liver or kidney cancer.

The chain is built from TRBV7-2 and TRBJ1-3; the D gene is possibly TRBD1 (5 bases). Looked up from germline, CDR1 is SGHTA and CDR2 is FQGNSA. The length of the CDR3 is 16 residues. Trimming shortened V by 5 bases and J by 0 bases, and 14 bases separated the two germline ends. The CDR3 bases are TGTGCCAGCAGCCGAGAGCCAGGGACCTCTGGAAACACCATATATTTT. It is translated as CASSREPGTSGNTIYF.

This sequence joins TRBV9 and TRBJ1-4, with 8 bases fitting TRBD1. The CDR3 runs to 15 residues. CDR1 and CDR2 from the germline V gene are SGDLS and YYNGEE. Trimming cost V 3 bases and J 8 bases; bases outside gene matches: 9. CDR3 DNA sequence: TGTGCCAGCAGCGGACGGACAGGGTTTGGGGAAAAACTGTTTTTT. This sequence encodes CASSGRTGFGEKLFF. Drawing the rest from reference TRBV9 and TRBJ1-4, the complete variable domain is DSGVTQTPKHLITATGQRVTLRCSPRSGDLSVYWYQQSLDQGLQFLIQYYNGEERAKGNILERFSAQQFPDLHSELNLSSLELGDSALYFCASSGRTGFGEKLFFGSGTQLSVL.

This clone was detected only once. This chain connects TRBV19 to TRBJ1-1, with 10 positions matching TRBD1. CDR3 size: 14 residues. The junction had 3 bases not matched to a gene; V was cut back by 4 bases and J by 4 bases. Germline V gene sequence: CDR1 LNHDA, CDR2 SQIVND (reference sequence). The CDR3 DNA reads as TGTGCCAGTAGTACGACAGGGGGCGGCACTGAAGCTTTCTTT. Residues: CASSTTGGGTEAFF.

This clone was counted once. The chain combines TRBV2 with TRBJ2-2; 8 nucleotides line up with TRBD2. The CDR3 runs 15 residues. V shed 5 bases and J 5 bases; nucleotides not matched to a gene: 7. Germline values: CDR1 SNHLY, CDR2 FYNNEI. CDR3 loop: CASSPGGLVTGELFF. CDR3 nucleotides: TGTGCCAGCAGTCCGGGGGGGCTGGTGACCGGGGAGCTGTTTTTT.

The chain uses TRBV9 and TRBJ2-1, with TRBD2 identical over 11 bases. The CDR3 runs to 15 residues. The ends lost 3 bases at V and 2 bases at J; junction bases unmatched: 1. CDR1 and CDR2 (germline): SGDLS, YYNGEE. Here the CDR3 reads CASSASGGTYNEQFF. The CDR3, as DNA: TGTGCCAGCAGCGCTAGCGGGGGGACCTACAATGAGCAGTTCTTC.

The V call is TRBV9, the J call TRBJ1-1; possibly TRBD1 for D (5 bases). This CDR3 comprises 14 residues. The germline V gene has CDR1 SGDLS and CDR2 YYNGEE. V lost 4 bases and J lost 5, with 15 bases in between. CDR3 amino acids: CASSPQGGWTEAFF. The DNA for the CDR3 is TGTGCCAGCAGCCCCCAGGGAGGGTGGACTGAAGCTTTCTTT. The variable domain in full, with the rest retrieved from reference TRBV9 and TRBJ1-1, is DSGVTQTPKHLITATGQRVTLRCSPRSGDLSVYWYQQSLDQGLQFLIQYYNGEERAKGNILERFSAQQFPDLHSELNLSSLELGDSALYFCASSPQGGWTEAFFGQGTRLTVV.

V and J are TRBV27 and TRBJ1-6; D is undetermined. The CDR3 is made up of 15 amino acids. V was cut by 7 bases and J by 1 base, with 11 bases left in between. CDR1 is MNHEY and CDR2 is SMNVEV in the germline V gene (reference sequence). The CDR3 nucleotides read TGTGCCAGCACTACGCGGGATTCCTATAATTCACCCCTCCACTTT. Amino acids: CASTTRDSYNSPLHF.

The J gene is TRBJ1-2, the V gene TRBV30; tentative D call: TRBD1 (5 bases). The V gene's germline CDR1 is GTSNPN and CDR2 SVGIG (reference sequence). With 0 bases removed from V and 6 bases from J, the gap between germline ends came to 14 bases. The CDR3 consists of 14 residues. The CDR3 DNA follows: TGTGCCTGGAGTGTAGGGTTGACAGCTCATGGCTACACCTTC. Protein sequence: CAWSVGLTAHGYTF.

This clone appeared a few times. Other DNA sequences in the same sample also yield this CDR3. The chain recombines TRBV19 with TRBJ1-1; no clear D gene. Germline V gene lookup returns CDR1 LNHDA and CDR2 SQIVND (reference sequence). Trimming left V 3 bases short and J 1 base short, with 3 bases between. The CDR3 is 12 residues long. CDR3 coding DNA: TGTGCCAGTAGTATCGGGAACACTGAAGCTTTCTTT. Its protein product is CASSIGNTEAFF.

This clone was detected a few times. Other nucleotide sequences from this sample produce the same CDR3. The chain is built from TRBV10-3 and TRBJ2-7, with D possibly called TRBD1 or TRBD2 (5 bases each). Trimming took off 0 bases at V and 5 bases at J, with 8 bases between the two ends. The CDR3 consists of 13 residues. From germline, CDR1 is ENHRY and CDR2 SYGVKD. In nucleotides, the CDR3 is TGTGCCATCAGTGAGTCGAGAGGGGACGAGCAGTACTTC. The encoded protein is CAISESRGDEQYF.

This chain connects TRBV19 to TRBJ1-5; D is perhaps TRBD1 (5 bases). Germline lookup yields CDR1 LNHDA and CDR2 SQIVND (reference sequence). The CDR3 covers 15 residues. The V end lost 3 bases, the J end lost 10 bases, and 19 bases lay between the germline ends. The CDR3 DNA reads as TGTGCCAGTAGTATCGGCACAGGTGGCATTCGTCCCCAGCATTTT. Its protein product is CASSIGTGGIRPQHF. Full variable domain (outside the CDR3, taken from reference TRBV19 and TRBJ1-5): DGGITQSPKYLFRKEGQNVTLSCEQNLNHDAMYWYRQDPGQGLRLIYYSQIVNDFQKGDIAEGYSVSREKKESFPLTVTSAQKNPTAFYLCASSIGTGGIRPQHFGDGTRLSIL.

On this clone: Other DNA variants within this sample encode the same CDR3. The chain recombines TRBV7-2 with TRBJ2-7, with a possible D match to TRBD1 (5 bases). Germline V gene data show CDR1 as SGHTA and CDR2 as FQGNSA. The CDR3 runs 13 residues. The V and J ends lost 3 bases and 2 bases respectively, with 8 bases between them. DNA of the CDR3: TGTGCCAGCAGCTTTGCAGGGACCTACGAGCAGTACTTC. Protein: CASSFAGTYEQYF. Complete variable domain (other parts from reference TRBV7-2 and TRBJ2-7): GAGVSQSPSNKVTEKGKDVELRCDPISGHTALYWYRQSLGQGLEFLIYFQGNSAPDKSGLPSDRFSAERTGGSVSTLTIQRTQQEDSAVYLCASSFAGTYEQYFGPGTRLTVT.

The genes are TRBV4-1 and TRBJ2-7; 13 nucleotides match TRBD2. V dropped 4 bases and J dropped 0; count of bases not matched to a gene: 12. CDR3 size: 19 residues. Germline CDR1 MGHRA, CDR2 YSYEKL. The CDR3 sequence is CASSPRPGTSGASSYEQYF. The CDR3 DNA sequence: TGCGCCAGCAGCCCCCGTCCCGGGACTAGCGGGGCAAGCTCCTACGAGCAGTACTTC.

CDR3 nucleotide sequence: TGCGCCAGCAGCTCGGGCCCCCAAGGGCACTACGAGCAGTACTTC. It translates to CASSSGPQGHYEQYF. The V gene is TRBV5-1, the J gene TRBJ2-7; D gene unclear. The CDR3 is 15 amino acids. Germline-derived CDR1 and CDR2 are SGHRS and YFSETQ. Trimming pared 3 bases from V and 3 bases from J, leaving 16 bases between.

The rearrangement uses TRBV19 and TRBJ2-1, with D possibly called TRBD1 or TRBD2 (6 bases each). Between the trimmed V and J ends, which lost 6 bases and 8 bases, there was a span of 23 bases. The V gene's germline CDR1 is LNHDA and CDR2 SQIVND (reference sequence). The CDR3 totals 16 residues. CDR3 DNA: TGTGCCAGTAGAAACAAGGGGGGCCTCGGTTTCGATGAGCAGTTCTTC. Amino acid sequence: CASRNKGGLGFDEQFF.

The CDR3 reads CASSLVWAANSPLHF. CDR3 nucleotides: TGTGCCAGCAGCTTAGTGTGGGCCGCCAATTCACCCCTCCACTTT. This chain joins TRBV7-6 and TRBJ1-6; no clear D gene. Trimming stripped 1 base from V and 7 bases from J, with 11 bases between. The CDR3 spans 15 residues. Germline CDR1 SGHVS, CDR2 FNYEAQ.

V gene TRBV6-1 combines with J gene TRBJ2-7; D gene uncertain. CDR3 length equals 15 residues. V lost 4 bases to trimming and J lost 0 bases, with 13 bases between them. Looked up from germline, CDR1 is MNHNS and CDR2 is SASEGT. The CDR3 here is CASSGQDAFSYEQYF. The CDR3 DNA reads as TGTGCCAGCAGTGGACAAGACGCTTTCTCCTACGAGCAGTACTTC.

The table lists this clone with a count of one. The V gene is TRBV30, the J gene TRBJ2-7; TRBD1 aligns across 9 bases. The CDR3 consists of 14 residues. The V segment lost 3 bases and the J segment 6 bases; nucleotides outside the gene matches: 9. The germline V gene encodes CDR1 GTSNPN and CDR2 SVGIG (reference sequence). This chain's CDR3 is CAWSAGQGSLEQYF. The CDR3 DNA sequence: TGTGCCTGGAGCGCGGGACAGGGATCTCTCGAGCAGTACTTC.

This rearrangement joins TRBV11-2 to TRBJ2-5, with 9 bases aligning to TRBD2. Per the germline V gene, CDR1 is SGHAT and CDR2 is FQNNGV. The CDR3 length is 15 residues. V lost 4 bases to trimming and J lost 5 bases; unmatched junction nucleotides: 8. CDR3 amino acids: CASSWYGGLAETQYF. CDR3 in DNA: TGTGCCAGCAGCTGGTACGGGGGACTAGCCGAGACCCAGTACTTC.

The chain links TRBV6-5 to TRBJ2-3, with 7 positions matching TRBD2. CDR1 is MNHEY, CDR2 SVGAGI, per germline. This CDR3 is built from 16 residues. V trimming: 0 bases; J trimming: 4 bases; junction bases outside the gene matches: 7. CDR3 amino acids: CASSYSGSREADTQYF. In nucleotides, the CDR3 is TGTGCCAGCAGTTACTCGGGAAGCCGGGAGGCAGATACGCAGTATTTT.

V is TRBV11-1 and J is TRBJ2-5; D gene ambiguous. The CDR3 loop spans 14 amino acids. Trimming took 1 base from V and 3 from J, leaving 9 bases between them. The germline V gene encodes CDR1 SGHAT and CDR2 FQDESV (reference sequence). The CDR3, as DNA: TGTGCCAGCAGCTTAGGAGAGCCAGAAGAGACCCAGTACTTC. Amino acids: CASSLGEPEETQYF.

V is TRBV27 and J is TRBJ2-1, with a tentative D call TRBD1 (5 bases). The CDR3 covers 14 residues. With 8 bases removed from V and 0 bases from J, the gap between germline ends came to 11 bases. CDR1 MNHEY and CDR2 SMNVEV come from the germline V gene (reference sequence). For the CDR3, the DNA is TGTGCCAGCGCCAGGGCGAGCTCCTACAATGAGCAGTTCTTC. Its translation: CASARASSYNEQFF.

The chain couples TRBV7-3 to TRBJ1-3; D uncertain. Germline V gene sequence: CDR1 SGHTA, CDR2 FQGTGA. CDR3 size: 15 residues. V was cut by 1 base and J by 0 bases, with 7 bases left in between. CDR3 nucleotide sequence: TGTGCCAGCAGCTTAAGTCCCGGCTCTGGAAACACCATATATTTT. This gives the protein CASSLSPGSGNTIYF.

The J gene is TRBJ2-3, the V gene TRBV6-5, with D possibly TRBD2 on 5 matching bases. V lost 0 bases, J lost 0 bases, and 10 bases lay in between. Per the germline V gene, CDR1 is MNHEY and CDR2 is SVGAGI. This CDR3 has 16 residues. The CDR3 protein is CASSYSRRTSTDTQYF. The CDR3, as DNA: TGTGCCAGCAGTTACTCGCGGCGGACTAGCACAGATACGCAGTATTTT.

V usage is TRBV5-1 and J usage is TRBJ2-5, with unresolved D. Germline-derived CDR1 and CDR2 are SGHRS and YFSETQ. The CDR3 runs 13 residues. Deletions cut 2 bases from V and 4 bases from J, with 9 bases between. The CDR3 loop reads CASSLSSRETQYF. The CDR3 bases are TGCGCCAGCAGCTTAAGTTCGCGAGAGACCCAGTACTTC.

The chain joins TRBV19 to TRBJ1-1; no clear D. The CDR3 covers 14 residues. With 6 bases removed from V and 5 bases from J, the gap between germline ends came to 16 bases. Germline V gene sequence: CDR1 LNHDA, CDR2 SQIVND (reference sequence). The DNA of the CDR3 is TGTGCCAGTAGCCCTGTCTTCAGCGATACTGAAGCTTTCTTT. This translates into CASSPVFSDTEAFF.

This clone was counted once. The chain carries TRBV27 and TRBJ1-6; no reliable D call. The CDR3 runs to 14 residues. Germline V gene data show CDR1 as MNHEY and CDR2 as SMNVEV (reference sequence). The V end lost 5 bases, the J end lost 5 bases, and 10 bases lay between the germline ends. CDR3 protein: CASSLPFNNSPLHF. The CDR3 DNA is TGTGCCAGCAGTCTTCCGTTTAATAATTCACCCCTCCACTTT.

This clone occurred once. The V and J genes are TRBV2 and TRBJ1-3, with D uncertain. Germline CDR1 is SNHLY and CDR2 is FYNNEI. V was clipped by 1 base and J by 1 base, with 11 bases between them. The length of the CDR3 is 16 residues. CDR3 sequence (DNA): TGTGCCAGCAGTGAAGATCGGGGTTGGTCTGGAAACACCATATATTTT. This sequence encodes CASSEDRGWSGNTIYF.

V and J are TRBV4-1 and TRBJ1-1, with D uncertain. Trimming stripped 0 bases from V and 0 bases from J, with 2 bases between. Germline CDR1 is MGHRA and CDR2 is YSYEKL. The CDR3 contains 13 residues. CDR3 in DNA: TGCGCCAGCAGCCAAGATCTGAACACTGAAGCTTTCTTT. Its protein product is CASSQDLNTEAFF.

This clone turned up a few times. The V call is TRBV18, the J call TRBJ1-1; TRBD1 might be the D (6 bases). Trimming removed 4 bases at V and 7 bases at J, with 19 bases between. Germline V CDR1 and CDR2: KGHSH, LQKENI. This CDR3 is built from 15 residues. The CDR3 loop is CASSRDWTEQNEAFF. Here the CDR3 DNA reads TGTGCCAGCTCACGAGACTGGACAGAGCAGAATGAAGCTTTCTTT.